This entry is about one T cell receptor beta chain. This clonotype has only a few counts. What antigen it recognizes has not been identified. No per-base quality is available; no much larger clone lies one base away. TCR cDNA was synthesized by 5'RACE template switching, which introduced a universal primer site and unique molecular identifiers. cDNA synthesis was primed from both the TCR alpha and TCR beta constant segments. Libraries were amplified in two PCR steps, with sample barcodes and sequencing adapters added in the second step. Sequencing of libraries was performed on Illumina HiSeq 2500 (2x100 bp) or NovaSeq (2x150 bp). The authors processed their data as follows. MIGEC was used to demultiplex reads and collapse the reads into UMI consensus sequences, and MiXCR was used for V(D)J alignment. Clonotypes responding to the vaccine were identified with edgeR on replicate PBMC samples, with the criteria of FDR below 0.01 and a log2 fold change above 5 up to day 15. Bulk clonotypes were assigned CD4 or CD8 identity according to which sequenced CD4 or CD8 repertoire held them at higher abundance. TCRdb handled the public reads itself, with Q25 trimming in fastp and clone calling in MiXCR, and kept productive beta chains. Rows are unified per CDR3 protein, each entry keeping the most common DNA and genes. The V and J calls follow TCRdb's processing rather than the paper's. For this sample the table gives some 600,000 distinct CDR3 sequences, of which 10% to 15% were detected only once. The ten largest account for just under 15% of the sample.

The data derive from a study of T cells after yellow fever vaccination (dated by TCRdb to the late 2010s). Notes on the research overall: The SMART-Seq v4 Ultra Low Input RNA kit was used to prepare libraries from fractions with low cell numbers. Blood samples were taken at several timepoints before and after primary and secondary immunization, and bulk PBMC replicates and cell subsets were isolated. Two healthy male donors, one aged 18 to 30 and one aged 30 to 40 years, were included in the cohort. Bulk TCR alpha and beta repertoires were sequenced longitudinally to track T-cell clones before and after primary and booster YFV17D yellow fever vaccination.

This specimen's treatment or condition label, interpreted: live attenuated yellow fever vaccine strain. At every blood-draw timepoint, two biological replicates of bulk PBMCs were collected. PBMCs were isolated from peripheral blood using a standard Ficoll-Paque protocol. RNA was extracted with TriZol from bulk PBMCs, CD4 and CD8 fractions, and dextramer-positive and dextramer-negative fractions. The research as a whole found: Because the study included only a couple of donors, the extent to which the findings can be generalized is limited. Compared with the primary T-cell response, the secondary T-cell response was faster but weaker, reaching its peak on day 5 rather than on day 15. Computational filtering was needed because FACS-sorted repertoires could contain abundant contaminating clonotypes from the bulk population. After the booster, most of the clones that had expanded following primary vaccination were detected again (approximately 96% of CD4 and around 87% of CD8), which suggests that memory was broadly maintained. A small fraction of clonotypes appeared in both the CD4 and CD8 compartments, likely as a result of convergent recombination.

The clonotype was recovered from a man between 25 and 39 years old who received the YFV17D yellow fever vaccine. The sequenced sample was PBMCs, obtained on the day of the yellow fever booster vaccination.

DNA sequence: TGTGCCAGCATTTTACGACAGGGAGGGGGCTACGAGCAGTACTTC. Its coded protein is CASILRQGGGYEQYF. The chain uses TRBV6-5 and TRBJ2-7; the D gene is perhaps TRBD1 or TRBD2, as each covers 7 bases. The cysteine opens and the phenylalanine closes a CDR3 of 15 amino acids. Kept here is only the CDR3 DNA, which spans 45 bases and is read in frame from base 1. V and J are truncated by 7 bases and 3 bases respectively, leaving an intervening sequence of 19 bases. CDR1 MNHEY and CDR2 SVGAGI are derived from the germline V gene.